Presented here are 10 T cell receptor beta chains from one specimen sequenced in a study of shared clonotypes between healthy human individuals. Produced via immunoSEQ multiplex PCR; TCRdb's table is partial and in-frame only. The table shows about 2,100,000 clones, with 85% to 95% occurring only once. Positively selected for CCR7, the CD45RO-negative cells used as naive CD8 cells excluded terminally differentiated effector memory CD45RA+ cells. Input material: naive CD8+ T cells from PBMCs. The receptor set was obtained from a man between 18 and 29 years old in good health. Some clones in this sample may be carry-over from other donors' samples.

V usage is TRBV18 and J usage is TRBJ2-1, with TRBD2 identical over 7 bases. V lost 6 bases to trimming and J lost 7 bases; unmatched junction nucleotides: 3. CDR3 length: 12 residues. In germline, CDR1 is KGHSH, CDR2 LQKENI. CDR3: CASSRGVNEQFF. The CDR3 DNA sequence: TGTGCCAGCTCCCGGGGGGTAAATGAGCAGTTCTTC. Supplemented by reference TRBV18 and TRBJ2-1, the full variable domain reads NAGVMQNPRHLVRRRGQEARLRCSPMKGHSHVYWYRQLPEEGLKFMVYLQKENIIDESGMPKERFSAEFPKEGPSILRIQQVVRGDSAAYFCASSRGVNEQFFGPGTRLTVL.

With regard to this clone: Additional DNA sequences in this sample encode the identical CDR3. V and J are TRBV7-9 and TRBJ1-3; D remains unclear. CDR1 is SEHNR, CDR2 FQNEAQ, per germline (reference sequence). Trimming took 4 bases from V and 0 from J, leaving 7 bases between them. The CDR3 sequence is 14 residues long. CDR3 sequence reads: CASSSTNSGNTIYF. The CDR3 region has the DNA TGTGCCAGCAGCTCAACTAACTCTGGAAACACCATATATTTT.

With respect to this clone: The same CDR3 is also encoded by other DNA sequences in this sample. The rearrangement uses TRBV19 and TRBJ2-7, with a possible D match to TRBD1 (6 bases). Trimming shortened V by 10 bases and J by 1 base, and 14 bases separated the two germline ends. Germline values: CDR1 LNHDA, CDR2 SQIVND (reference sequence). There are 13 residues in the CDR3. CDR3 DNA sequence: TGTGCCACCAGGGGTGGCGGTTCCTACGAGCAGTACTTC. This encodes CATRGGGSYEQYF.

For the CDR3, the DNA is TGCGCCAGCAGTCGTGGGACGAACACCGGGGAGCTGTTTTTT. It yields the protein CASSRGTNTGELFF. This chain joins TRBV5-1 and TRBJ2-2; D gene unclear. The CDR3 consists of 14 residues. Germline V gene lookup returns CDR1 SGHRS and CDR2 YFSETQ. With 5 bases removed from V and 0 bases from J, the gap between germline ends came to 8 bases.

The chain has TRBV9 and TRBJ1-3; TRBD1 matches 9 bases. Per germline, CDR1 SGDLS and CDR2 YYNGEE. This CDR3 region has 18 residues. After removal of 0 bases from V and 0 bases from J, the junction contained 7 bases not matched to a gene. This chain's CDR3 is CASSVDGTGYLSGNTIYF. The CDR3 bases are TGTGCCAGCAGCGTAGACGGGACAGGGTATCTCTCTGGAAACACCATATATTTT.

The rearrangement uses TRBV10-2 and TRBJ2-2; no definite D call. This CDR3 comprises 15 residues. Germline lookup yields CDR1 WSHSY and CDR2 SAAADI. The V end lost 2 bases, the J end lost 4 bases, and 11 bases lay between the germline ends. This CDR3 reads CASSERVAGTGELFF. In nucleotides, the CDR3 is TGCGCCAGCAGTGAGAGAGTAGCAGGCACCGGGGAGCTGTTTTTT.

The DNA of the CDR3 is TGTGCCAGCAGCTTAGCGGACCTAAACAATGAGCAGTTCTTC. This translates into CASSLADLNNEQFF. The rearrangement links TRBV7-9 to TRBJ2-1, with D unclear. Per the germline V gene, CDR1 is SEHNR and CDR2 is FQNEAQ (reference sequence). The CDR3 has 14 residues. V lost 0 bases to trimming and J lost 5 bases, with 8 bases between them.

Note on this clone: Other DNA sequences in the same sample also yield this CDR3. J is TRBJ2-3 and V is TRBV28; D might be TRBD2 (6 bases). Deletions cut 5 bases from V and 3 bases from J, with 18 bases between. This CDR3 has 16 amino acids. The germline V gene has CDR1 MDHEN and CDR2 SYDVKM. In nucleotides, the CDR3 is TGTGCCAGCAGTCCCCGGAGGGAGCCGGCAACAGATACGCAGTATTTT. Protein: CASSPRREPATDTQYF.

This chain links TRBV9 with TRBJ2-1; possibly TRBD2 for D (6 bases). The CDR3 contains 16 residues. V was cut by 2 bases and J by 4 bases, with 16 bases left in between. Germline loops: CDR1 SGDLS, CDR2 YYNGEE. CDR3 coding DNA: TGTGCCAGCAGCGTTCACCCGGGAGTATCGTACAATGAGCAGTTCTTC. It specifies CASSVHPGVSYNEQFF.

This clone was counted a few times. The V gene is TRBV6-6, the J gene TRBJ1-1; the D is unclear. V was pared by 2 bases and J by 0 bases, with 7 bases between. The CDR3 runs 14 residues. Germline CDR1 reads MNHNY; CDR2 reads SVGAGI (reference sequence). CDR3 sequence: CASSYDLLNTEAFF. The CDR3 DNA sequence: TGTGCCAGCAGTTACGATCTACTGAACACTGAAGCTTTCTTT.